The 21 T cell receptor beta chains given below trace back to one sample, sequenced in a study of blood T cell repertoires in COVID-19. TCRdb's table, derived via immunoSEQ multiplex PCR, lists solely in-frame clones and lacks some. The sample consists of 26,000 or so clones, 75% to 95% of them appearing once. The material sequenced was peripheral blood. These TCRs come from a human donor with active COVID-19. The donor label of this sample is uncertain.

The chain employs TRBV30 and TRBJ2-2; D is unclear. The V gene lost 5 bases and the J gene lost 1 base, with 11 bases spanning the gap. The germline gives CDR1 GTSNPN, CDR2 SVGIG (reference sequence). CDR3 length: 14 amino acids. The DNA for the CDR3 is TGTGCCTGGCTGAGACTTCAGAACACCGGGGAGCTGTTTTTT. Protein sequence: CAWLRLQNTGELFF.

The CDR3 is CAFSRGGTGELFF. CDR3 coding DNA: TGTGCCTTCAGTCGAGGGGGTACCGGGGAGCTGTTTTTT. The chain is built from TRBV30 and TRBJ2-2; the D gene is possibly TRBD1 (6 bases). The V gene lost 7 bases and the J gene lost 5 bases, with 14 bases spanning the gap. From germline, CDR1 is GTSNPN and CDR2 SVGIG (reference sequence). The CDR3 is made up of 13 amino acids. The whole variable domain, filled in from reference TRBV30 and TRBJ2-2, reads SQTIHQWPATLVQPVGSPLSLECTVEGTSNPNLYWYRQAAGRGLQLLFYSVGIGQISSEVPQNLSASRPQDRQFILSSKKLLLSDSGFYLCAFSRGGTGELFFGEGSRLTVL.

The rearrangement links TRBV24-1 to TRBJ2-7; TRBD2 matches 8 bases. Germline V lookup: CDR1 KGHDR, CDR2 SFDVKD. The CDR3 totals 22 residues. With V trimmed by 0 bases and J by 0 bases, 21 bases remained unmatched. The CDR3 here is CATSDLLGLTGGRELCSYEQYF. CDR3 coding DNA: TGTGCCACCAGTGATTTGCTAGGGCTAACGGGAGGGAGGGAATTGTGCTCCTACGAGCAGTACTTC.

The V gene is TRBV7-9, the J gene TRBJ2-6; 7 nucleotides line up with TRBD1. V lost 3 bases to trimming and J lost 0 bases; unmatched junction nucleotides: 5. The CDR3 is 17 amino acids. From germline, CDR1 is SEHNR and CDR2 FQNEAQ (reference sequence). The CDR3 DNA reads as TGTGCCAGCAGCTTCTGGGACAGCCTCTCTGGGGCCAACGTCCTGACTTTC. Its protein is CASSFWDSLSGANVLTF.

The chain has TRBV5-4 and TRBJ2-2; 8 nucleotides align to TRBD2. Germline CDR1 SGHNT, CDR2 YYREEE (reference sequence). CDR3 size: 17 residues. Trimming took 4 bases from V and 4 from J; bases not matched to a gene: 12. The CDR3 spells CASSPIGAGGGTGELFF. CDR3 sequence (DNA): TGTGCCAGCAGCCCCATCGGGGCGGGAGGCGGCACCGGGGAGCTGTTTTTT.

This clone was seen once. The gene calls are TRBV2 and TRBJ1-6; perhaps TRBD1 as D (6 bases). The CDR3 covers 15 residues. The germline CDR1 and CDR2 sequences are SNHLY and FYNNEI. The V end was cut by 10 bases, the J end by 9 bases, with 22 bases between. In DNA, the CDR3 is TGTGCCAAGTCAAGTGGGGCAGGGGAGATTTCACCCCTCCACTTT. Its protein product is CAKSSGAGEISPLHF.

The CDR3 reads CASGDSGTVVSDTQYF. DNA for the CDR3: TGTGCCAGCGGCGACTCCGGGACAGTGGTCTCAGATACGCAGTATTTT. This chain uses TRBV27 with TRBJ2-3; 7 bases agree with TRBD1. Germline values: CDR1 MNHEY, CDR2 SMNVEV (reference sequence). The CDR3 has 16 amino acids. V shed 8 bases, J shed 4 bases, and the junction held 15 bases outside the gene matches.

V is TRBV7-8 and J is TRBJ2-5; 9 bases are a match to TRBD1. Germline CDR1 is SGHVS and CDR2 is FQNEAQ. The junction had 10 bases not matched to a gene; V was cut back by 5 bases and J by 6 bases. There are 15 residues in the CDR3. The CDR3: CASSLGQGKGKTQYF. For the CDR3, the DNA is TGTGCCAGCAGCCTGGGACAGGGAAAGGGAAAGACCCAGTACTTC.

This clone was seen only a few times. In nucleotides, the CDR3 is TGTGCCAGTAGTTCCAGACAGGGGGCGATCGGGGAGCTGTTTTTT. Its translation: CASSSRQGAIGELFF. V and J are TRBV19 and TRBJ2-2, with 10 bases aligning to TRBD1. The V and J ends lost 5 bases and 7 bases, in that order; junction bases with no gene match: 7. This CDR3 has 15 residues. Germline loops: CDR1 LNHDA, CDR2 SQIVND (reference sequence).

The rearrangement uses TRBV18 and TRBJ2-2; D is unclear. The V gene lost 1 base and the J gene lost 7 bases, with 7 bases spanning the gap. Germline V gene sequence: CDR1 KGHSH, CDR2 LQKENI. This CDR3 region has 13 residues. The CDR3 is CASSPRVSGELFF. As DNA, the CDR3 is TGTGCCAGCTCACCACGAGTAAGCGGGGAGCTGTTTTTT.

The gene calls are TRBV3-1 (or the pseudogene TRBV3-2) and TRBJ2-2, with TRBD2 matching over 8 bases. The CDR3 spans 15 residues. Unmatched junction bases numbered 2, after V lost 1 base and J lost 4 bases. Per germline, CDR1 LGHDT and CDR2 YNNKEL (reference sequence). DNA for the CDR3: TGTGCCAGCAGCCAAGCGGGGGGGAGCACCGGGGAGCTGTTTTTT. Translation gives CASSQAGGSTGELFF.

CDR3 amino acids: CAWSEREGKNIQYF. The CDR3 coding sequence is TGTGCCTGGAGTGAGCGGGAGGGGAAAAACATTCAGTACTTC. The chain couples TRBV30 to TRBJ2-4, with 10 bases matching TRBD2. V lost 1 base, J lost 4 bases, and 1 base stayed unmatched. CDR1 is GTSNPN, CDR2 SVGIG, per germline (reference sequence). There are 14 residues in the CDR3. The whole variable domain, filled in from reference TRBV30 and TRBJ2-4, reads SQTIHQWPATLVQPVGSPLSLECTVEGTSNPNLYWYRQAAGRGLQLLFYSVGIGQISSEVPQNLSASRPQDRQFILSSKKLLLSDSGFYLCAWSEREGKNIQYFGAGTRLSVL.

The chain employs TRBV7-3 and TRBJ1-2, with TRBD1 matching over 11 bases. After removal of 1 base from V and 8 bases from J, the junction contained 6 bases not matched to a gene. The CDR3 sequence is 15 residues long. Germline V gene data show CDR1 as SGHTA and CDR2 as FQGTGA. CDR3 loop: CASSLSGQGAYGYTF. The CDR3 DNA sequence: TGTGCCAGCAGCTTAAGTGGACAGGGGGCGTACGGCTACACCTTC.

The chain has TRBV9 and TRBJ2-2; the match to TRBD2 covers 8 bases. After removal of 1 base from V and 1 base from J, the junction contained 0 bases not matched to a gene. Germline lookup yields CDR1 SGDLS and CDR2 YYNGEE. The CDR3 is 15 residues long. The CDR3 protein is CASSVRGGNTGELFF. Written as DNA, the CDR3 is TGTGCCAGCAGCGTACGGGGGGGGAACACCGGGGAGCTGTTTTTT.

The CDR3 DNA sequence: TGTGCCAGCAGCCACCCGGGACAGGGAGATGAAAAACTGTTTTTT. Residues: CASSHPGQGDEKLFF. The chain employs TRBV4-2 and TRBJ1-4; 9 bases line up with TRBD1. There are 15 residues in the CDR3. Trimming cost V 3 bases and J 6 bases; bases outside gene matches: 5. Germline-derived CDR1 and CDR2 are LGHNA and YNFKEQ.

This chain connects TRBV2 to TRBJ1-5; D gene ambiguous. The CDR3 runs 18 residues. Germline-derived CDR1 and CDR2 are SNHLY and FYNNEI. The ends were cut back, 11 bases at V and 0 bases at J, with 26 bases in the middle. In nucleotides, the CDR3 is TGTGCCGGCACGCGATTGGAGGCGACCCCTTATAGCAATCAGCCCCAGCATTTT. Its protein product is CAGTRLEATPYSNQPQHF.

This clone has only one observation. This sequence joins TRBV29-1 and TRBJ1-1; D is possibly TRBD1 (5 bases). V lost 6 bases and J 4 bases, leaving 12 bases between the germline ends. This CDR3 comprises 12 residues. The germline V gene encodes CDR1 SQVTM and CDR2 ANQGSEA. This chain's CDR3 is CSVKQALTEAFF. As DNA, the CDR3 is TGCAGCGTAAAACAGGCGCTCACTGAAGCTTTCTTT.

The rearrangement joins TRBV27 to TRBJ2-5; 8 bases line up with TRBD1. Germline CDR1 reads MNHEY; CDR2 reads SMNVEV (reference sequence). CDR3 length equals 18 residues. The J segment lost 3 bases and the V segment lost 4 bases, leaving 16 bases of the junction unmatched. The CDR3 DNA is TGTGCCAGCAGTTCCCTGACAGGGGCGTATGTTGGGAAAGAGACCCAGTACTTC. Translated: CASSSLTGAYVGKETQYF.

The gene calls are TRBV6-1 and TRBJ1-1; 8 bases line up with TRBD1. The CDR3 spans 15 residues. Germline loops: CDR1 MNHNS, CDR2 SASEGT. V was clipped by 3 bases and J by 2 bases; unmatched bases: 5. CDR3 bases: TGTGCCAGCAGTGATTTTGCAGGGGGCAACACTGAAGCTTTCTTT. This encodes CASSDFAGGNTEAFF.

This chain links TRBV9 with TRBJ2-3; 12 nucleotides match TRBD2. The ends lost 4 bases at V and 0 bases at J; junction bases unmatched: 6. The CDR3 length is 17 residues. Germline V gives CDR1 SGDLS, CDR2 YYNGEE. CDR3 sequence reads: CASSTGLAGPSTDTQYF. DNA for the CDR3: TGTGCCAGCAGCACGGGACTAGCGGGCCCCAGCACAGATACGCAGTATTTT.

The chain carries TRBV19 and TRBJ1-1; 7 positions agree with TRBD1. The CDR3 is 18 amino acids. Trimming at V came to 5 bases and at J to 0 bases, leaving 15 bases not matched to a gene. The germline gives CDR1 LNHDA, CDR2 SQIVND (reference sequence). The CDR3: CASSSRTGFNLMNTEAFF. DNA of the CDR3: TGTGCCAGTAGTTCCAGGACAGGCTTTAACCTAATGAACACTGAAGCTTTCTTT.